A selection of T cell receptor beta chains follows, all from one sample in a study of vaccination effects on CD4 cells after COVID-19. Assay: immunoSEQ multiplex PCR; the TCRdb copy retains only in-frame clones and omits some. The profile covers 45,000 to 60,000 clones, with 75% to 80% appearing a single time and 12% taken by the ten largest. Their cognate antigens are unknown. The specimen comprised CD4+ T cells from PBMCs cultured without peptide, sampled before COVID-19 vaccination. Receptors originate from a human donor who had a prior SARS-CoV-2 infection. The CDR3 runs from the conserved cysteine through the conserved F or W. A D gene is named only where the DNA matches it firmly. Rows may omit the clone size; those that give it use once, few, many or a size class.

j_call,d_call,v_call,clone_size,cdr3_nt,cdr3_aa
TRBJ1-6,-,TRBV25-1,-,TGTGCCAGCAGTGAACGCGGGGCATATAATTCACCCCTCCACTTT,CASSERGAYNSPLHF
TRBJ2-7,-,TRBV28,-,TGTGCCAGCAGTAGTATGTACGAGCAGTACTTC,CASSSMYEQYF
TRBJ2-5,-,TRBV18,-,TGTGCCAGCTCACTACAAGAGACCCAGTACTTC,CASSLQETQYF
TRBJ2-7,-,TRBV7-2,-,TGTGCCAGCAGCTTGGGGCGTCCACCCCTGGAATCCTACGAGCAGTACTTC,CASSLGRPPLESYEQYF
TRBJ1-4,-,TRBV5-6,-,TGTGCCAGCAGCCGCCGACCCACTAATGAAAAACTGTTTTTT,CASSRRPTNEKLFF
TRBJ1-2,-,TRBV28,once,TGTGCCAGCACCAAGCCGGGCCCTGGACGTGGCTACACCTTC,CASTKPGPGRGYTF
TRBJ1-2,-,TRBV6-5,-,TGTGCCAGCAGTTATAGCCCAGGGGCGCCGGGCTACACCTTC,CASSYSPGAPGYTF
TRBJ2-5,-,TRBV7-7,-,TGTGCTAGCAGCTTAGGAGGGACGGGGGAGACCCAGTACTTC,CASSLGGTGETQYF
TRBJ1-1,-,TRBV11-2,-,TGTGCCAGCAGCTTATCGTCGGGGCGCACTGAAGCTTTCTTT,CASSLSSGRTEAFF
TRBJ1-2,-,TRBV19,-,TGTGCCAGTAGTATACGGGGGGGTAACTATGGCTACACCTTC,CASSIRGGNYGYTF
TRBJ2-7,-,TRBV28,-,TGTGCCAGCAGCCGATTCCCGTACGAGCAGTACTTC,CASSRFPYEQYF
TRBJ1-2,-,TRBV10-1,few,TGCGCCAGTAGGAGCTATGGCTACACCTTC,CASRSYGYTF
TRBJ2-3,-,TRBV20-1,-,TGCAGTGCTAGTAGGGAAGCTAGCACAGATACGCAGTATTTT,CSASREASTDTQYF
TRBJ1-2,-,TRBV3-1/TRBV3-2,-,TGTGCCAGCAGCCAAAGTATCCAGTCGATCTACACCTTC,CASSQSIQSIYTF
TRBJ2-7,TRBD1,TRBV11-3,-,TGTGCCAGCAGCTTAAGCGGGACAGGGTCCTACGAGCAGTACTTC,CASSLSGTGSYEQYF
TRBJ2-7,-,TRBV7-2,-,TGTGCCAGCAGCTTAGTCGCAGGGCCTTTGAGCTCCTACGAGCAGTACTTC,CASSLVAGPLSSYEQYF
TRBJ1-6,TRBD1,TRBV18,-,TGTGCCAGCTCACCCTTCACTTCGACAGGGAGATGGGAAATTTCACCCCTCCACTTT,CASSPFTSTGRWEISPLHF
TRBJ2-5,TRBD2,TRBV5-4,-,TGTGCCAGCAGCGCCCGAGCGGGGGGGCCTGGAGAGACCCAGTACTTC,CASSARAGGPGETQYF
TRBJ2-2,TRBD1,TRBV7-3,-,TGTGCCAGCAGGCCCGGGGGACAGGGGGCGCGAACCGGGGAGCTGTTTTTT,CASRPGGQGARTGELFF